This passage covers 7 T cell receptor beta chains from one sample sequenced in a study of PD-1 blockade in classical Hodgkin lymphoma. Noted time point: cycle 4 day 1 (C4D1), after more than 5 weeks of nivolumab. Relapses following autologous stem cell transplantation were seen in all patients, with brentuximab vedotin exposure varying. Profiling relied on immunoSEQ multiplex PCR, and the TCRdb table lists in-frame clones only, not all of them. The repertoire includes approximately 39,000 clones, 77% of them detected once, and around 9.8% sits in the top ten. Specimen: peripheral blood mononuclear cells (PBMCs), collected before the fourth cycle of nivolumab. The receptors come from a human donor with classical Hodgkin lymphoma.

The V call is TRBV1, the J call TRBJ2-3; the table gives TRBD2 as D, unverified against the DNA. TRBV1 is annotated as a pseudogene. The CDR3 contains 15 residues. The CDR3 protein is CTSRGLAGGPVTQYF. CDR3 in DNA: TGCACCAGCCGGGGACTAGCGGGGGGCCCAGTAACGCAGTATTTT.

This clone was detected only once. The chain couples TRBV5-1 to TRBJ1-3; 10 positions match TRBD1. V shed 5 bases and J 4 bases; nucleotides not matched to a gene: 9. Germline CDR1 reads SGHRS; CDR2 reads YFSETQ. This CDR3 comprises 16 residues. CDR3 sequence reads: CASRSRQGAEGNTIYF. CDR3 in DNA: TGCGCCAGCAGAAGTAGACAGGGGGCGGAAGGAAACACCATATATTTT. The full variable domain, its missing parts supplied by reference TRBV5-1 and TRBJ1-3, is KAGVTQTPRYLIKTRGQQVTLSCSPISGHRSVSWYQQTPGQGLQFLFEYFSETQRNKGNFPGRFSGRQFSNSRSEMNVSTLELGDSALYLCASRSRQGAEGNTIYFGEGSWLTVV.

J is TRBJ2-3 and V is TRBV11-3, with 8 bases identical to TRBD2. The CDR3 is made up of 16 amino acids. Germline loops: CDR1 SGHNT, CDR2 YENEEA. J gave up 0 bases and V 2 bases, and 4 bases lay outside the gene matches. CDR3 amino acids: CASSLRLAGSTDTQYF. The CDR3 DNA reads TGTGCCAGCAGCTTAAGGTTAGCGGGGAGCACAGATACGCAGTATTTT.

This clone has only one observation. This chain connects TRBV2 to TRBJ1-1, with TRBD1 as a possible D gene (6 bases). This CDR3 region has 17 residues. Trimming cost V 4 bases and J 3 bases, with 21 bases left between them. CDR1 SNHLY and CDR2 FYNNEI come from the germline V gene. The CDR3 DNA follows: TGTGCCAGCAGTGGATTTTGGGGGGGGGCAAAGGACACTGAAGCTTTCTTT. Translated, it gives CASSGFWGGAKDTEAFF.

The CDR3, as DNA: TGTGCCAGCAGCTCCCCCTCGTGGGGCTTTGAAGCTTTCTTT. It specifies CASSSPSWGFEAFF. The chain joins TRBV5-8 to TRBJ1-1; tentatively, D is TRBD1 (5 bases). Germline lookup yields CDR1 SGHTS and CDR2 YDEGEE. Trimming shortened V by 3 bases and J by 7 bases, and 16 bases separated the two germline ends. This CDR3 has 14 amino acids.

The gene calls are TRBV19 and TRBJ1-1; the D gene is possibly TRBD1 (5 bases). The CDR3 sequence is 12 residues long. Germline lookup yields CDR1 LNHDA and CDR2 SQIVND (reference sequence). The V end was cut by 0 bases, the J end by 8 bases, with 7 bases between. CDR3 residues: CASSIDGGEAFF. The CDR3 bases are TGTGCCAGTAGTATAGACGGGGGGGAAGCTTTCTTT.

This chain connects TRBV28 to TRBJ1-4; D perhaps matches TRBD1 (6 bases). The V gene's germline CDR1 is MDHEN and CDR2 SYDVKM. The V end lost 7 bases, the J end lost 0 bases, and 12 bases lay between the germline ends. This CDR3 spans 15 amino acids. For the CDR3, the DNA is TGTGCCAGCACCCCGGGGGGGCCAACTAATGAAAAACTGTTTTTT. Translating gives CASTPGGPTNEKLFF.